These 32 T cell receptor beta chains were all obtained from the same sample, sequenced in a study of human T cells and chemical hapten exposure. MiXCR was run by TCRdb on the RACE reads, yielding one entry per CDR3 protein. The sample includes about 53,000 distinct CDR3 sequences, 8% to 10% of them seen just once. As to time point: pre-sensitization, week 0. Treatment specified: therapeutic diphenylcyclopropenone sensitization with weekly scalp DPC. This sample comprised whole blood, obtained in connection with sensitization to the hapten diphenylcyclopropenone (DPC). The origin of the receptors is a man between 40 and 49 years old with alopecia areata. Some clones in this sample may be carry-over from other donors' samples.

This clonotype was seen more than once but under ten times. The chain employs TRBV6-5 and TRBJ2-2; 10 nucleotides line up with TRBD2. This CDR3 has 15 residues. CDR1 is MNHEY and CDR2 is SVGAGI in the germline V gene. Trimming cost V 6 bases and J 6 bases; bases outside gene matches: 7. The DNA for the CDR3 is TGTGCCAGCAGCCAACTAGCGGGACGTTCCGGGGAGCTGTTTTTT. It codes for CASSQLAGRSGELFF.

The table lists this clonotype with a few counts. The gene calls are TRBV20-1 and TRBJ2-7; 15 bases match TRBD2. CDR1 is DFQATT and CDR2 is SNEGSKA in the germline V gene (reference sequence). The CDR3 extends over 18 amino acids. J lost 3 bases, V lost 0 bases, and 9 bases had no gene match. In DNA, the CDR3 is TGCAGTGCTAGAGATCAGGGTGGACTAGCGGGAGGGCTCTACGAGCAGTACTTC. Translated: CSARDQGGLAGGLYEQYF.

Many counts were recorded for this clonotype. The rearrangement uses TRBV28 and TRBJ2-5, with unresolved D. This CDR3 spans 13 amino acids. The germline V and J ends were trimmed by 6 bases and 4 bases, with 12 bases remaining between them. Germline V gene data show CDR1 as MDHEN and CDR2 as SYDVKM. The CDR3 DNA follows: TGTGCCAGCAGCGCCCCGGCAACAGAGACCCAGTACTTC. Encoded protein: CASSAPATETQYF.

This clonotype was counted ten times or more. The chain links TRBV28 to TRBJ2-1; D is possibly TRBD2 (6 bases). The CDR3 runs 15 residues. Between the trimmed V and J ends, which lost 2 bases and 0 bases, there was a span of 8 bases. The germline gives CDR1 MDHEN, CDR2 SYDVKM. The DNA for the CDR3 is TGTGCCAGCAGTTTAACGGGGGACTCCTACAATGAGCAGTTCTTC. Protein sequence: CASSLTGDSYNEQFF.

This clonotype was seen many times. The CDR3 nucleotides read TGCAGTGCTAGAGCCGCTAGCGGAACCTACGAGCAGTACTTC. Protein product: CSARAASGTYEQYF. The chain combines TRBV20-1 with TRBJ2-7, with 7 bases fitting TRBD2. CDR1 is DFQATT and CDR2 is SNEGSKA in the germline V gene (reference sequence). J lost 2 bases, V lost 1 base, and 5 bases had no gene match. There are 14 residues in the CDR3.

There are many counts of this clonotype. CDR3 nucleotide sequence: TGTGCCAGCTCAGCGGGACAGGGTGGCACTGAAGCTTTCTTT. Translation gives CASSAGQGGTEAFF. The chain has TRBV18 and TRBJ1-1, with 9 bases identical to TRBD1. The germline V gene encodes CDR1 KGHSH and CDR2 LQKENI. This CDR3 contains 14 residues. The trim removed 5 bases at V and 4 bases at J, leaving 5 bases unmatched.

This clonotype was detected many times. The chain employs TRBV4-3 and TRBJ2-3; D tentatively fits TRBD1 or TRBD2 (6 bases each). Trimming cost V 0 bases and J 12 bases, with 16 bases left between them. Germline lookup yields CDR1 LGHNA and CDR2 YSLEER. The CDR3 extends over 14 amino acids. As DNA, the CDR3 is TGCGCCAGCAGCCAAGACGCGGGACATCGGGAACAGTATTTT. Translating gives CASSQDAGHREQYF.

This chain uses TRBV7-6 with TRBJ2-7; TRBD2 agrees at 9 bases. Germline CDR1 SGHVS, CDR2 FNYEAQ. J lost 3 bases, V lost 5 bases, and 8 bases had no gene match. CDR3 length equals 15 residues. CDR3 coding DNA: TGTGCCAGCAGCCACTCTAGCGGGATGGTCTACGAGCAGTACTTC. This translates into CASSHSSGMVYEQYF.

This clonotype was detected only a few times. The CDR3: CASSSDRLGEKLFF. The CDR3 DNA reads TGTGCCAGCAGCTCCGACAGGCTGGGAGAAAAACTGTTTTTT. V is TRBV7-9 and J is TRBJ1-4; tentative D call: TRBD1 (6 bases). The CDR3 is 14 residues long. CDR1 SEHNR and CDR2 FQNEAQ come from the germline V gene (reference sequence). V gave up 4 bases and J gave up 8 bases, with 14 bases separating them. The full variable domain, its missing parts supplied by reference TRBV7-9 and TRBJ1-4, is DTGVSQNPRHKITKRGQNVTFRCDPISEHNRLYWYRQTLGQGPEFLTYFQNEAQLEKSRLLSDRFSAERPKGSFSTLEIQRTEQGDSAMYLCASSSDRLGEKLFFGSGTQLSVL.

The chain employs TRBV20-1 and TRBJ2-1, with TRBD2 matching over 12 bases. Trimming removed 3 bases from V and 3 bases from J; junction bases left unmatched: 9. The CDR3 contains 17 residues. Germline V gives CDR1 DFQATT, CDR2 SNEGSKA (reference sequence). The DNA for the CDR3 is TGCAGTGCTAGGGGGTCTAGCGGGAGGGCCCTCTACAATGAGCAGTTCTTC. As protein: CSARGSSGRALYNEQFF.

This clonotype was seen repeatedly, ten times or more. This sequence joins TRBV11-2 and TRBJ2-3; unclear D gene. Trimming shortened V by 5 bases and J by 3 bases, and 15 bases separated the two germline ends. Per the germline V gene, CDR1 is SGHAT and CDR2 is FQNNGV. The length of the CDR3 is 15 residues. This CDR3 reads CASSRWSESTDTQYF. The CDR3 DNA reads TGTGCCAGCAGCCGATGGAGCGAATCTACAGATACGCAGTATTTT.

This clonotype was counted only a few times. This rearrangement joins TRBV24-1 to TRBJ2-1, with D possibly being TRBD2 (5 bases). V was clipped by 1 base and J by 6 bases, with 12 bases between them. There are 15 residues in the CDR3. In germline, CDR1 is KGHDR, CDR2 SFDVKD. DNA for the CDR3: TGTGCCACCAGTGATTTAGGTGGGAGTAGCAATGAGCAGTTCTTC. Protein: CATSDLGGSSNEQFF.

This chain joins TRBV13 and TRBJ2-7; D possibly corresponds to TRBD1 (6 bases). The CDR3 covers 13 residues. Germline V lookup: CDR1 PRHDT, CDR2 FYEKMQ (reference sequence). Trimming took off 4 bases at V and 2 bases at J, with 9 bases between the two ends. The CDR3 here is CASSSQGTYEQYF. Written as DNA, the CDR3 is TGTGCCAGCAGCTCACAGGGCACCTACGAGCAGTACTTC.

This clonotype was observed at least ten times. The chain's CDR3 is CSVEKSRGSSYNEQFF. The CDR3 bases are TGCAGCGTTGAAAAGAGTAGGGGGAGCTCCTACAATGAGCAGTTCTTC. The rearrangement uses TRBV29-1 and TRBJ2-1; D possibly corresponds to TRBD1 (6 bases). CDR1 and CDR2 (germline): SQVTM, ANQGSEA. The V and J ends lost 2 bases and 0 bases respectively, with 14 bases between them. The CDR3 spans 16 residues.

The CDR3: CASCPTNDYGYTF. The CDR3 DNA follows: TGTGCCAGCTGCCCGACAAACGATTATGGCTACACCTTC. The chain uses TRBV2 and TRBJ1-2, with unresolved D. The V gene lost 8 bases and the J gene lost 5 bases, with 15 bases spanning the gap. The germline V gene encodes CDR1 SNHLY and CDR2 FYNNEI. CDR3 size: 13 residues.

The rearrangement joins TRBV3-1 to TRBJ2-5; maybe TRBD2 (6 bases). The V end was cut by 6 bases, the J end by 2 bases, with 19 bases between. The germline gives CDR1 LGHDT, CDR2 YNNKEL (reference sequence). CDR3 length equals 16 residues. In DNA form, the CDR3 reads TGTGCCAGCAGGTTCTCCCGGGGACTCATACAAGAGACCCAGTACTTC. Translating gives CASRFSRGLIQETQYF.

There are many counts of this clonotype. V is TRBV20-1 and J is TRBJ2-3, with D perhaps TRBD2 (5 bases). The CDR3 is 16 residues long. Germline V gene lookup returns CDR1 DFQATT and CDR2 SNEGSKA (reference sequence). V was shortened by 3 bases and J by 4 bases, with 20 bases between the two germline ends. The CDR3 here is CSARPRLWASPDTQYF. The CDR3 bases are TGCAGTGCTAGGCCACGCCTGTGGGCTAGCCCAGATACGCAGTATTTT.

This rearrangement joins TRBV20-1 to TRBJ2-7, with D tentatively TRBD2 (6 bases). Trimming removed 6 bases from V and 3 bases from J, with 15 bases in between. In germline, CDR1 is DFQATT, CDR2 SNEGSKA (reference sequence). The CDR3 sequence is 13 residues long. CDR3 loop: CSASTGGVYEQYF. Here the CDR3 DNA reads TGCAGTGCCTCGACCGGGGGTGTCTACGAGCAGTACTTC.

This clonotype turned up a few times. The chain links TRBV28 to TRBJ1-4; 8 nucleotides line up with TRBD1. V shed 7 bases, J shed 5 bases, and the junction held 3 bases outside the gene matches. The CDR3 has 13 residues. CDR1 MDHEN and CDR2 SYDVKM come from the germline V gene. CDR3 nucleotides: TGTGCCAGCACGGACAGGGTGAATGAAAAACTGTTTTTT. Its protein is CASTDRVNEKLFF.

The table lists this clonotype with many counts. The chain couples TRBV20-1 to TRBJ1-1; D might be TRBD1 (5 bases). CDR1 DFQATT and CDR2 SNEGSKA come from the germline V gene (reference sequence). The CDR3 has 15 residues. The V end was cut by 6 bases, the J end by 0 bases, with 17 bases between. The CDR3 sequence is CSANQPGRMNTEAFF. In nucleotides, the CDR3 is TGCAGTGCAAATCAACCGGGACGGATGAACACTGAAGCTTTCTTT.

This clonotype appeared many times. V is TRBV28 and J is TRBJ1-2; tentative D call: TRBD1 (5 bases). The CDR3 has 13 amino acids. V was pared by 4 bases and J by 4 bases, with 10 bases between. The V gene's germline CDR1 is MDHEN and CDR2 SYDVKM. The CDR3 nucleotides are TGTGCCAGCAGTTCCAGCGACAGCTATGGCTACACCTTC. Its translation is CASSSSDSYGYTF.

In its sample, this clonotype was seen a few times. The chain employs TRBV28 and TRBJ2-7; TRBD1 aligns across 7 bases. The length of the CDR3 is 14 residues. V lost 2 bases to trimming and J lost 6 bases; unmatched junction nucleotides: 7. CDR1 MDHEN and CDR2 SYDVKM come from the germline V gene. This CDR3 is CASSLTPTGAEQYF. The CDR3 coding sequence is TGTGCCAGCAGTTTAACCCCAACAGGGGCCGAGCAGTACTTC.

This clonotype was counted a few times. CDR3 amino acids: CASSITGQYEQYF. CDR3 DNA: TGTGCCAGTAGTATCACGGGACAATACGAGCAGTACTTC. The chain joins TRBV19 to TRBJ2-7, with D maybe TRBD1 (6 bases). From germline, CDR1 is LNHDA and CDR2 SQIVND (reference sequence). V gave up 3 bases and J gave up 4 bases, with 10 bases separating them. This CDR3 is built from 13 residues.

V is TRBV6-2 or TRBV6-3 and J is TRBJ2-5; 9 bases are a match to TRBD2. There are 15 residues in the CDR3. Germline V gives CDR1 MNHEY, CDR2 SVGEGT. V trimming: 4 bases; J trimming: 5 bases; junction bases outside the gene matches: 8. The DNA of the CDR3 is TGTGCCAGCAGTTTAGCGGGAGTTGGCCCGGAGACCCAGTACTTC. Translation: CASSLAGVGPETQYF.

The table lists this clonotype with many counts. The J gene is TRBJ2-7, the V gene TRBV21-1. TRBV21-1 is termed a pseudogene. The CDR3 loop spans 15 amino acids. CDR3 in DNA: TGTGCCAGCACCAGAAGGACCATAAAGACCTACGAGCAGTACTTC. Its translation is CASTRRTIKTYEQYF.

This chain uses TRBV5-4 with TRBJ1-5; D is perhaps TRBD1 (5 bases). This CDR3 region has 16 residues. Germline CDR1 reads SGHNT; CDR2 reads YYREEE (reference sequence). Trimming cost V 2 bases and J 0 bases, with 12 bases left between them. CDR3 nucleotides: TGTGCCAGCAGCTTTCAAGGGGCATATAGCAATCAGCCCCAGCATTTT. The encoded protein is CASSFQGAYSNQPQHF.

The sample holds a few counts of this clonotype. The rearrangement uses TRBV6-4 and TRBJ2-1; TRBD2 agrees at 7 bases. Per the germline V gene, CDR1 is MRHNA and CDR2 is SNTAGT. The length of the CDR3 is 16 residues. Trimming cost V 3 bases and J 5 bases; bases outside gene matches: 10. CDR3 nucleotide sequence: TGTGCCAGCAGTGAATCGGGCGGGAGAGGAGACAATGAGCAGTTCTTC. Translation gives CASSESGGRGDNEQFF.

This clonotype has only a few counts. This chain joins TRBV12-3 or TRBV12-4 and TRBJ1-1, with D tentatively TRBD1 (6 bases). The CDR3 has 16 amino acids. The ends were cut back, 5 bases at V and 5 bases at J, with 21 bases in the middle. The CDR3, as DNA: TGTGCCAGCAGTCCTACTCGAGGGGGGGTTAAAACTGAAGCTTTCTTT. Amino acids: CASSPTRGGVKTEAFF.

This clonotype was detected a few times. The V call is TRBV11-2, the J call TRBJ1-4; D might be TRBD1 (6 bases). The germline V and J ends were trimmed by 5 bases and 8 bases, with 9 bases remaining between them. Germline lookup yields CDR1 SGHAT and CDR2 FQNNGV. This CDR3 region has 12 residues. Here the CDR3 reads CASSQGQEKLFF. Here the CDR3 DNA reads TGTGCCAGCAGCCAAGGACAGGAAAAACTGTTTTTT.

This clonotype was seen only a few times. The chain has TRBV6-1 and TRBJ2-5; D is possibly TRBD1 (5 bases). CDR1 is MNHNS and CDR2 is SASEGT in the germline V gene. The CDR3 has 14 residues. Trimming removed 1 base at V and 5 bases at J, with 11 bases between. CDR3 protein: CASSEVQGWETQYF. CDR3 nucleotide sequence: TGTGCCAGCAGTGAAGTTCAGGGCTGGGAGACCCAGTACTTC.

This clonotype was recorded at least ten times. The genes are TRBV18 and TRBJ2-4, with 7 bases identical to TRBD1. CDR1 KGHSH and CDR2 LQKENI come from the germline V gene. The junction had 6 bases not matched to a gene; V was cut back by 4 bases and J by 0 bases. The CDR3 contains 16 residues. The DNA for the CDR3 is TGTGCCAGCTCACTAGGGGGCGGACGAGCCAAAAACATTCAGTACTTC. It translates to CASSLGGGRAKNIQYF.

A few counts support this clonotype. The chain recombines TRBV20-1 with TRBJ2-7, with 7 nucleotides matching TRBD2. V lost 6 bases and J lost 6; bases outside the gene matches: 8. CDR1 is DFQATT and CDR2 is SNEGSKA in the germline V gene (reference sequence). The CDR3 covers 12 residues. CDR3: CSAVHGTTEQYF. In DNA form, the CDR3 reads TGCAGTGCGGTCCACGGGACTACCGAGCAGTACTTC.